This T cell receptor beta chain was documented in a study of identifying expanded T cells in peripheral blood. With regard to this clone: Its antigen is not known.

Study conclusions and caveats: Over approximately two and four weeks, about 15 and 19 clones changed, versus roughly 1.1 between replicates. Approximately 2-week clone count variance significantly increased as total template count grew.

The protocol was immunoSEQ multiplex PCR, while the TCRdb copy is restricted to in-frame clones and leaves out a portion. The data contain about 100,000 clones, around 90% of them singletons. V dropped 5 bases and J dropped 8 bases, with 15 bases sitting between them. The CDR3 contains 12 residues. Germline CDR1 GTSNPN, CDR2 SVGIG (reference sequence). The chain combines TRBV30 with TRBJ1-2; unclear D gene. Sequenced sample: blood. This receptor was identified in a person aged 18 to 70 in good health. The CDR3 bases are TGTGCCTGGGGAAGTCCCTTCGGGGGCTACACCTTC. Translating it yields CAWGSPFGGYTF. The full variable domain, rest sourced from reference TRBV30 and TRBJ1-2, is SQTIHQWPATLVQPVGSPLSLECTVEGTSNPNLYWYRQAAGRGLQLLFYSVGIGQISSEVPQNLSASRPQDRQFILSSKKLLLSDSGFYLCAWGSPFGGYTFGSGTRLTVV.